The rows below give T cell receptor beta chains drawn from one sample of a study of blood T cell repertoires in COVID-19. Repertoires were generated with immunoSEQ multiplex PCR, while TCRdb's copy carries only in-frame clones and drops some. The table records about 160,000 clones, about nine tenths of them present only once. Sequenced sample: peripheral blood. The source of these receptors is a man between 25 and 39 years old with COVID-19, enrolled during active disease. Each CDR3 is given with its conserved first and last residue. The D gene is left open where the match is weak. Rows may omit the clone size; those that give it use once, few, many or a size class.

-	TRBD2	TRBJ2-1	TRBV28	CASSPAGVGGHEQFF	TGTGCCAGCAGTCCAGCGGGAGTTGGGGGACATGAGCAGTTCTTC
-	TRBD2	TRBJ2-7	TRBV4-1	CASSQFPTSGISKRSYEQYF	TGCGCCAGCAGCCAATTTCCGACTAGCGGGATAAGTAAGCGCTCCTACGAGCAGTACTTC
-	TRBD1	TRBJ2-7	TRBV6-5	CASRGTGRNEQYF	TGTGCCAGCCGAGGGACAGGGCGGAACGAGCAGTACTTC
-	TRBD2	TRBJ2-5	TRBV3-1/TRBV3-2	CASSSRLAGEGETQYF	TGTGCCAGCAGCTCAAGACTAGCGGGAGAGGGGGAGACCCAGTACTTC
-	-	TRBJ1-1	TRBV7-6	CASSLVSLAEGTEAFF	TGTGCCAGCAGCTTAGTAAGTCTGGCCGAGGGCACTGAAGCTTTCTTT
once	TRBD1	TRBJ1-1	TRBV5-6	CASSLPGQGIRTEAFF	TGTGCCAGCAGCTTACCGGGACAGGGTATTCGCACTGAAGCTTTCTTT
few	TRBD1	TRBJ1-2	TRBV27	CASSLTGGYGYTF	TGTGCCAGCAGTTTGACAGGGGGCTATGGCTACACCTTC
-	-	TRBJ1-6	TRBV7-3	CASSHRDKYGPLHF	TGTGCCAGCAGCCACCGGGACAAATATGGACCCCTCCACTTT
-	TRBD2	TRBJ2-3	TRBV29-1	CSVKRLASSTDTQYF	TGCAGCGTGAAAAGACTAGCGTCTAGCACAGATACGCAGTATTTT
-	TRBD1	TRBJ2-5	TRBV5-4	CASSKAGTGGETQYF	TGTGCCAGCAGCAAAGCGGGCACAGGGGGAGAGACCCAGTACTTC
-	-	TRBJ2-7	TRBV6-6	CASSNLWSASSYEQYF	TGTGCCAGCAGTAACTTGTGGAGTGCTAGCTCCTACGAGCAGTACTTC
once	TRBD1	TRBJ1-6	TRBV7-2	CASSTGTEANSPLHF	TGTGCCAGCAGCACCGGGACAGAGGCTAATTCACCCCTCCACTTT
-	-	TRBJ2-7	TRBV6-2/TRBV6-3	CASSYVGAGEQYF	TGTGCCAGCAGTTATGTGGGTGCCGGGGAGCAGTACTTC
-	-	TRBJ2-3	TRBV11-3	CASSLGTGFSDTQYF	TGTGCCAGCAGCTTAGGCACAGGCTTTTCAGATACGCAGTATTTT
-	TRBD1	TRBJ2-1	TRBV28	CASNRGVSYNEQFF	TGTGCCAGTAACAGGGGTGTCTCCTACAATGAGCAGTTCTTC
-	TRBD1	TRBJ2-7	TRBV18	CASSLQGAVDYEQYF	TGTGCCAGCTCACTACAGGGGGCAGTGGACTACGAGCAGTACTTC
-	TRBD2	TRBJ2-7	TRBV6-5	CASSYDGLAPKEQYF	TGTGCCAGCAGTTACGACGGACTAGCACCAAAGGAGCAGTACTTC
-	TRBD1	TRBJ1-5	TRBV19	CASSSGTGGQPQHF	TGTGCCAGTAGTTCAGGGACAGGGGGTCAGCCCCAGCATTTT
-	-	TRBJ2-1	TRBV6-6	CASSITGPGINEQFF	TGTGCCAGCAGTATAACAGGGCCGGGTATCAATGAGCAGTTCTTC
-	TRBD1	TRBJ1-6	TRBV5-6	CASSPRQGVNSPLHF	TGTGCCAGCAGCCCTCGACAGGGAGTCAATTCACCCCTCCACTTT
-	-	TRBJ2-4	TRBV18	CASSPQDGTKNIQYF	TGTGCCAGCTCACCCCAGGACGGGACTAAAAACATTCAGTACTTC
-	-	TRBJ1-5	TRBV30	CAWSVRGMAPQHF	TGTGCCTGGAGTGTACGGGGTATGGCGCCCCAGCATTTT
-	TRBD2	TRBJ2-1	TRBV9	CASSVEGLAYNEQFF	TGTGCCAGCAGCGTGGAGGGACTAGCTTACAATGAGCAGTTCTTC
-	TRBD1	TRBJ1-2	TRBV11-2	CASSLRNTGAGGYTF	TGTGCCAGCAGCCTACGCAACACAGGGGCGGGAGGCTACACCTTC
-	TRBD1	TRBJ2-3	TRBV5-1	CASSLDPWDRGATDTQYF	TGCGCCAGCAGCTTGGACCCATGGGACAGGGGGGCCACAGATACGCAGTATTTT
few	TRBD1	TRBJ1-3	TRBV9	CASSVGTGTSIYF	TGTGCCAGCAGCGTAGGGACAGGAACCTCTATATATTTT
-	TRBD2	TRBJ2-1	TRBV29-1	CSVGRRLAGVNEQFF	TGCAGCGTTGGACGCCGACTAGCGGGAGTAAATGAGCAGTTCTTC
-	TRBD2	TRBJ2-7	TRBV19	CASSTGLANEQYF	TGTGCCAGTAGTACCGGACTAGCGAACGAGCAGTACTTC
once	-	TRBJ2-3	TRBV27	CASSFVDPSLTDTQYF	TGTGCCAGCAGTTTCGTAGATCCGTCGCTCACAGATACGCAGTATTTT
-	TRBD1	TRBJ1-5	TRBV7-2	CASSLGTGGNQPQHF	TGTGCCAGCAGCTTAGGGACAGGGGGCAATCAGCCCCAGCATTTT
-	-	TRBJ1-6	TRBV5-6	CASSLEGGTSPLHF	TGTGCCAGCAGCTTGGAGGGAGGAACTTCACCCCTCCACTTT
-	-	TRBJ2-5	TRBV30	CAWRMRGQETQYF	TGTGCCTGGAGAATGAGGGGGCAAGAGACCCAGTACTTC
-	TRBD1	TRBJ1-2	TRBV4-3	CASSPAGSGQGSGNYGYTF	TGCGCCAGCAGCCCCGCGGGCTCGGGACAGGGCTCGGGGAACTATGGCTACACCTTC
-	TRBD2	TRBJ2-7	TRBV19	CASSSGGNPYEQYF	TGTGCCAGTAGTAGCGGGGGAAACCCCTACGAGCAGTACTTC